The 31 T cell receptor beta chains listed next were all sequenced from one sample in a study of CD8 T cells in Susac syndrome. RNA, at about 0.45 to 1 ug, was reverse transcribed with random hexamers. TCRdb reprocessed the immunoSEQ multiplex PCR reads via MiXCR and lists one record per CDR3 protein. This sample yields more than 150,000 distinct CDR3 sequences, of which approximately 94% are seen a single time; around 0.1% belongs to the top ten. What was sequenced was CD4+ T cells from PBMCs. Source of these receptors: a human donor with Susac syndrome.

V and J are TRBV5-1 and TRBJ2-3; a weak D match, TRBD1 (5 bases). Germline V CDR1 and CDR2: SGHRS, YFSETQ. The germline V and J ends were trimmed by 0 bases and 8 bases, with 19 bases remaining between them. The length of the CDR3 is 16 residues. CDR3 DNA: TGCGCCAGCAGCTTGGCCCTACTTCGTTATGGGGCTACGCAGTATTTT. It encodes CASSLALLRYGATQYF.

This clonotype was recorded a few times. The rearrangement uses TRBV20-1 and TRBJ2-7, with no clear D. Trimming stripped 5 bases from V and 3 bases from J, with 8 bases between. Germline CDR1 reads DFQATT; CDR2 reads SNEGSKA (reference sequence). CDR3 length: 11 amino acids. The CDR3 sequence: CSAAPGYEQYF. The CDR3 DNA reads TGCAGTGCTGCCCCTGGCTACGAGCAGTACTTC.

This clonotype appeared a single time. DNA of the CDR3: TGTGCCTGGTACAGGCTGGCCACTGAAGCTTTCTTT. This codes for CAWYRLATEAFF. This chain connects TRBV30 to TRBJ1-1, with D perhaps matching TRBD1 (5 bases). Germline values: CDR1 GTSNPN, CDR2 SVGIG (reference sequence). Trimming left V 5 bases short and J 4 bases short, with 11 bases between. The CDR3 runs to 12 residues.

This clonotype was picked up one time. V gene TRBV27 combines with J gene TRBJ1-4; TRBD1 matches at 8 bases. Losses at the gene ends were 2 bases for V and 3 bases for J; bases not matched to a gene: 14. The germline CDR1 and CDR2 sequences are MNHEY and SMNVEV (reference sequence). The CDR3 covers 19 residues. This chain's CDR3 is CASSLRGVGTGGANEKLFF. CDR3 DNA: TGTGCCAGCAGTTTAAGAGGGGTCGGGACAGGTGGCGCTAATGAAAAACTGTTTTTT.

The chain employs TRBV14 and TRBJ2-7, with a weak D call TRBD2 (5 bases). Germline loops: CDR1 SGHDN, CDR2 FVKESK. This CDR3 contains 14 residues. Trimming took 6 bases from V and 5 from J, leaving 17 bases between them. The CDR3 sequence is CASSPGVAAHEQYF. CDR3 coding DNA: TGTGCCAGCAGTCCCGGGGTAGCCGCCCACGAGCAGTACTTC.

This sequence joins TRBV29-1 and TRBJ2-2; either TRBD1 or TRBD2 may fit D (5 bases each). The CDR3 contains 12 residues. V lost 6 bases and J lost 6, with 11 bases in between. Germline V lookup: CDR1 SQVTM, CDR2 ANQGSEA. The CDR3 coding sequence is TGCAGCGTAGGGCAGGGAGCCGGGGAGCTGTTTTTT. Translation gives CSVGQGAGELFF.

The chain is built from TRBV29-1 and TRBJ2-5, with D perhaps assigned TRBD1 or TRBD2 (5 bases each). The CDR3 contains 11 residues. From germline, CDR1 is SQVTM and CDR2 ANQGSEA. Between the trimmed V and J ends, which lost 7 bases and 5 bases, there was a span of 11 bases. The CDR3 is CSAGTRETQYF. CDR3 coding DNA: TGCAGCGCAGGGACGCGGGAGACCCAGTACTTC.

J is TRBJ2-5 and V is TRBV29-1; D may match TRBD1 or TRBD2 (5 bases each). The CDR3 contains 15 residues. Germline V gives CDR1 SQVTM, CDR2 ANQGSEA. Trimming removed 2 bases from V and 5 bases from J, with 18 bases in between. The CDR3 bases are TGCAGCGTTGAACGGGACCCATGGGAGTGGGAGACCCAGTACTTC. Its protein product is CSVERDPWEWETQYF.

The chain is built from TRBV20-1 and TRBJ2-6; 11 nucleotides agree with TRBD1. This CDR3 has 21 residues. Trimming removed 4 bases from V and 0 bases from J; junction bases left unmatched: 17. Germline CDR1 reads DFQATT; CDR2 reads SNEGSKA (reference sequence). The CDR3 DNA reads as TGCAGTGCTACCGGACAGGGGGCACCCTTGAAGCTAAACTCTGGGGCCAACGTCCTGACTTTC. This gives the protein CSATGQGAPLKLNSGANVLTF.

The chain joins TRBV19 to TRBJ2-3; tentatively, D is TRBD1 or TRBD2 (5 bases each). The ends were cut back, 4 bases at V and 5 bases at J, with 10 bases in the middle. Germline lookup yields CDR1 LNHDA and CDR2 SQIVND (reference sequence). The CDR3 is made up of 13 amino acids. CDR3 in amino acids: CASSNRGVDTQYF. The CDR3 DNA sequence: TGTGCCAGTAGTAATAGGGGAGTAGATACGCAGTATTTT.

The CDR3 DNA reads TGTGCCACCAGCAGGGGACTAGCGGGGGGGTCGCGGGCAGATACGCAGTATTTT. It yields the protein CATSRGLAGGSRADTQYF. The V and J genes are TRBV15 and TRBJ2-3, with 16 bases that match TRBD2. Germline-derived CDR1 and CDR2 are LNHNV and YYDKDF (reference sequence). Trimming took 3 bases from V and 4 from J; bases not matched to a gene: 7. The CDR3 is made up of 18 amino acids.

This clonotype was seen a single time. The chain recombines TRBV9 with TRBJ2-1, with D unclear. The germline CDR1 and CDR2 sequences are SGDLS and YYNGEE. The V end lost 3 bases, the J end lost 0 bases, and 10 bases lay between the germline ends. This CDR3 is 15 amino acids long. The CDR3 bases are TGTGCCAGCAGCGAGACACCCAGCTCCTACAATGAGCAGTTCTTC. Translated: CASSETPSSYNEQFF.

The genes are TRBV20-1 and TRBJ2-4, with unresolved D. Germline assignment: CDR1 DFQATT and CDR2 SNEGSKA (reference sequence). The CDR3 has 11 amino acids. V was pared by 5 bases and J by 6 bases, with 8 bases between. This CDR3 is CSASSPNIQYF. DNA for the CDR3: TGCAGTGCTTCCTCTCCAAACATTCAGTACTTC.

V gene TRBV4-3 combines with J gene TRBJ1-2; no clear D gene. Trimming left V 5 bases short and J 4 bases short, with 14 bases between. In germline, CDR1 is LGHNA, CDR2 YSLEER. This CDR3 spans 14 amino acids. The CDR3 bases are TGCGCCAGCAGCACCCGCGGGCTCCCCTATGGCTACACCTTC. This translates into CASSTRGLPYGYTF.

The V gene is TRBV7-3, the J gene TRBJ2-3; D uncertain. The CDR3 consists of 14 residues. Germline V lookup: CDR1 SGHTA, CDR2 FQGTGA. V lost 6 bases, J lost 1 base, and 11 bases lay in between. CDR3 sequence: CASRAGGGTDTQYF. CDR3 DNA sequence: TGTGCCAGCAGAGCAGGTGGCGGCACAGATACGCAGTATTTT.

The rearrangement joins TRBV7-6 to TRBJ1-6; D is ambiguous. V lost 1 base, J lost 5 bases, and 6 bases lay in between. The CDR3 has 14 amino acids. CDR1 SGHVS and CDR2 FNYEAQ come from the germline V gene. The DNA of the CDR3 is TGTGCCAGCAGCTTAGTGGGAGATAATTCACCCCTCCACTTT. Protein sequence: CASSLVGDNSPLHF.

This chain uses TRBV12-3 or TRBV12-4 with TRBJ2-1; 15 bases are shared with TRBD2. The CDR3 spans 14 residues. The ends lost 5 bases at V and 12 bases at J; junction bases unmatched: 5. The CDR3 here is CASSPWTSGGGQFF. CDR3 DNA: TGTGCCAGCAGTCCCTGGACTAGCGGGGGGGGGCAGTTCTTC.

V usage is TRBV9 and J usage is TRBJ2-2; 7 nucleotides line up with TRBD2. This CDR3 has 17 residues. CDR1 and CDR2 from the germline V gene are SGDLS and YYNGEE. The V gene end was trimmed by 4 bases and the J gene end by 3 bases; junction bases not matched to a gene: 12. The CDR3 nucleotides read TGTGCCAGCAGCTCCGAGGGGTATCGGGGGGACACCGGGGAGCTGTTTTTT. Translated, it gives CASSSEGYRGDTGELFF.

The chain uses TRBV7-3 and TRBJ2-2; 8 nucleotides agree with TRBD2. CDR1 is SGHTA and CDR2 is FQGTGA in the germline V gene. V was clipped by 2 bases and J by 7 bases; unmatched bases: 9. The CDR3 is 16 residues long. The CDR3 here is CASSLEMGLVGGELFF. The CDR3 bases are TGTGCCAGCAGCTTAGAGATGGGACTAGTGGGCGGGGAGCTGTTTTTT.

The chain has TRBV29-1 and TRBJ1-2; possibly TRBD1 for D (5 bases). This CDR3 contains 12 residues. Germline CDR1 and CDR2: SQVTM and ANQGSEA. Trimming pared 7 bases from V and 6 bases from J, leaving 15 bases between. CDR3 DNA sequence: TGCAGCGCGAGGTGGGGGGATCATGGCTACACCTTC. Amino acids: CSARWGDHGYTF.

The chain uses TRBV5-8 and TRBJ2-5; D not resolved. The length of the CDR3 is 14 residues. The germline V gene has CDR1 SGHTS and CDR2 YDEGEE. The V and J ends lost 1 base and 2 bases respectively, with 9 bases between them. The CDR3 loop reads CASSLRHRQETQYF. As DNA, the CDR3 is TGTGCCAGCAGCTTGAGACACCGTCAAGAGACCCAGTACTTC.

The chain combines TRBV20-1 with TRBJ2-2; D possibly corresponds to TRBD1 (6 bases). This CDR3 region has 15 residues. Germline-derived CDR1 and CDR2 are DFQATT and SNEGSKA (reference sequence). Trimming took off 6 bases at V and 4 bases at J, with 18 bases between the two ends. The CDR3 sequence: CSARPSGEITGELFF. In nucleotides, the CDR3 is TGCAGTGCCCGACCTTCAGGGGAAATCACCGGGGAGCTGTTTTTT.

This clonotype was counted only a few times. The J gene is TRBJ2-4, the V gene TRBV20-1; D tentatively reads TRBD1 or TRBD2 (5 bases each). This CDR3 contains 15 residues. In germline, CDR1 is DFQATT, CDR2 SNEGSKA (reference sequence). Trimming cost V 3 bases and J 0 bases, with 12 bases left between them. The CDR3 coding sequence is TGCAGTGCTAGTCGGCAGGGAGTAGCCAAAAACATTCAGTACTTC. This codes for CSASRQGVAKNIQYF.

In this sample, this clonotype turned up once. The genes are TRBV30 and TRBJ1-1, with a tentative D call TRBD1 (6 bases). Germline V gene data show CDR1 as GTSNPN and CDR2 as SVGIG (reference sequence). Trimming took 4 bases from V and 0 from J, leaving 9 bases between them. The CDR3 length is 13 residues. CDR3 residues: CAWTWTVNTEAFF. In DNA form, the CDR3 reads TGTGCCTGGACCTGGACAGTGAACACTGAAGCTTTCTTT.

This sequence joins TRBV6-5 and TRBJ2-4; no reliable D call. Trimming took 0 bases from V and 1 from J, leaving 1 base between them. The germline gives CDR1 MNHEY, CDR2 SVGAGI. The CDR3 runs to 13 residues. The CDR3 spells CASSYSAKNIQYF. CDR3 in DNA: TGTGCCAGCAGTTACTCGGCCAAAAACATTCAGTACTTC.

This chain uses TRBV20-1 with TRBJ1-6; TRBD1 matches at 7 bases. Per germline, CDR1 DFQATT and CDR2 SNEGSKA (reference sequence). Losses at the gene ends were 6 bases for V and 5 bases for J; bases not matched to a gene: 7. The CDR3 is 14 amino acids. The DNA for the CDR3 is TGCAGTGCAAGCGCGACAGGGCATAATTCACCCCTCCACTTT. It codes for CSASATGHNSPLHF.

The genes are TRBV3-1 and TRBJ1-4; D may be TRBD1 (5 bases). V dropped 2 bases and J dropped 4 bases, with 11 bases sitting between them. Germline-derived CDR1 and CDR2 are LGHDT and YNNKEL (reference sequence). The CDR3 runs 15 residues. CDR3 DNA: TGTGCCAGCAGCCAATGGGGGGAGGATAATGAAAAACTGTTTTTT. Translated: CASSQWGEDNEKLFF.

The CDR3 protein is CATSVAAMMNTEAFF. CDR3 coding DNA: TGTGCCACCTCCGTTGCAGCTATGATGAACACTGAAGCTTTCTTT. This rearrangement joins TRBV19 to TRBJ1-1; D remains unclear. There are 15 residues in the CDR3. Trimming took off 10 bases at V and 0 bases at J, with 18 bases between the two ends. CDR1 and CDR2 (germline): LNHDA, SQIVND (reference sequence).

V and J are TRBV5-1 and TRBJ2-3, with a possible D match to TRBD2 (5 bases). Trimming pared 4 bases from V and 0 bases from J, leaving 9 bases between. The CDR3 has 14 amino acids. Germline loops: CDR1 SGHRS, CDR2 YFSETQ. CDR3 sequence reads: CASSTGVSTDTQYF. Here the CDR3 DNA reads TGCGCCAGCAGCACCGGGGTTAGCACAGATACGCAGTATTTT.

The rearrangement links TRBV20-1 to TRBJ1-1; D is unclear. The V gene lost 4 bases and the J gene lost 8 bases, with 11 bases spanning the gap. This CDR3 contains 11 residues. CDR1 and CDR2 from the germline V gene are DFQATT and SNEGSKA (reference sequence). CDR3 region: CSAKGGWEAFF. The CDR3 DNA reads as TGCAGTGCTAAGGGAGGGTGGGAAGCTTTCTTT.

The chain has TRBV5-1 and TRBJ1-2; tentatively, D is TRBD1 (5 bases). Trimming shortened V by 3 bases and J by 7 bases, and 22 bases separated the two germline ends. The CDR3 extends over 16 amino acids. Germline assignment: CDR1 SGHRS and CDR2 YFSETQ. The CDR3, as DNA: TGCGCCAGCAGCTCGGGGGAGTTTGAGTACCTCTCTGGCTACACCTTC. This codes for CASSSGEFEYLSGYTF.